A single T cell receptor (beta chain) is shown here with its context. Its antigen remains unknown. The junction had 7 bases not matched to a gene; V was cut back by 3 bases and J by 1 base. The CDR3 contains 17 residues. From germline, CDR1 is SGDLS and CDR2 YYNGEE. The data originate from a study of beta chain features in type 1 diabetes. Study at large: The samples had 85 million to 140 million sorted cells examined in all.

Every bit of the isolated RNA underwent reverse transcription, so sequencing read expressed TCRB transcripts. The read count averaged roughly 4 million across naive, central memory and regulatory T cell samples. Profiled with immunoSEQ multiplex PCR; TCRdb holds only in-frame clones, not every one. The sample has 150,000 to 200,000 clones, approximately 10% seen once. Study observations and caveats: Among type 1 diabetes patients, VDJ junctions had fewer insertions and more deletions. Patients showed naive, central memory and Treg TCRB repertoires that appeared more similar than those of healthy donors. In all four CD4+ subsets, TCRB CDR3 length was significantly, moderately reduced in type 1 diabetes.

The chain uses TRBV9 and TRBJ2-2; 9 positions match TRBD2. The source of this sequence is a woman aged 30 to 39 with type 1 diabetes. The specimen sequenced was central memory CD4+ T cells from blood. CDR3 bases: TGTGCCAGCAGCGGACCGGGACTAGCAGTGAACACCGGGGAGCTGTTTTTT. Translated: CASSGPGLAVNTGELFF.